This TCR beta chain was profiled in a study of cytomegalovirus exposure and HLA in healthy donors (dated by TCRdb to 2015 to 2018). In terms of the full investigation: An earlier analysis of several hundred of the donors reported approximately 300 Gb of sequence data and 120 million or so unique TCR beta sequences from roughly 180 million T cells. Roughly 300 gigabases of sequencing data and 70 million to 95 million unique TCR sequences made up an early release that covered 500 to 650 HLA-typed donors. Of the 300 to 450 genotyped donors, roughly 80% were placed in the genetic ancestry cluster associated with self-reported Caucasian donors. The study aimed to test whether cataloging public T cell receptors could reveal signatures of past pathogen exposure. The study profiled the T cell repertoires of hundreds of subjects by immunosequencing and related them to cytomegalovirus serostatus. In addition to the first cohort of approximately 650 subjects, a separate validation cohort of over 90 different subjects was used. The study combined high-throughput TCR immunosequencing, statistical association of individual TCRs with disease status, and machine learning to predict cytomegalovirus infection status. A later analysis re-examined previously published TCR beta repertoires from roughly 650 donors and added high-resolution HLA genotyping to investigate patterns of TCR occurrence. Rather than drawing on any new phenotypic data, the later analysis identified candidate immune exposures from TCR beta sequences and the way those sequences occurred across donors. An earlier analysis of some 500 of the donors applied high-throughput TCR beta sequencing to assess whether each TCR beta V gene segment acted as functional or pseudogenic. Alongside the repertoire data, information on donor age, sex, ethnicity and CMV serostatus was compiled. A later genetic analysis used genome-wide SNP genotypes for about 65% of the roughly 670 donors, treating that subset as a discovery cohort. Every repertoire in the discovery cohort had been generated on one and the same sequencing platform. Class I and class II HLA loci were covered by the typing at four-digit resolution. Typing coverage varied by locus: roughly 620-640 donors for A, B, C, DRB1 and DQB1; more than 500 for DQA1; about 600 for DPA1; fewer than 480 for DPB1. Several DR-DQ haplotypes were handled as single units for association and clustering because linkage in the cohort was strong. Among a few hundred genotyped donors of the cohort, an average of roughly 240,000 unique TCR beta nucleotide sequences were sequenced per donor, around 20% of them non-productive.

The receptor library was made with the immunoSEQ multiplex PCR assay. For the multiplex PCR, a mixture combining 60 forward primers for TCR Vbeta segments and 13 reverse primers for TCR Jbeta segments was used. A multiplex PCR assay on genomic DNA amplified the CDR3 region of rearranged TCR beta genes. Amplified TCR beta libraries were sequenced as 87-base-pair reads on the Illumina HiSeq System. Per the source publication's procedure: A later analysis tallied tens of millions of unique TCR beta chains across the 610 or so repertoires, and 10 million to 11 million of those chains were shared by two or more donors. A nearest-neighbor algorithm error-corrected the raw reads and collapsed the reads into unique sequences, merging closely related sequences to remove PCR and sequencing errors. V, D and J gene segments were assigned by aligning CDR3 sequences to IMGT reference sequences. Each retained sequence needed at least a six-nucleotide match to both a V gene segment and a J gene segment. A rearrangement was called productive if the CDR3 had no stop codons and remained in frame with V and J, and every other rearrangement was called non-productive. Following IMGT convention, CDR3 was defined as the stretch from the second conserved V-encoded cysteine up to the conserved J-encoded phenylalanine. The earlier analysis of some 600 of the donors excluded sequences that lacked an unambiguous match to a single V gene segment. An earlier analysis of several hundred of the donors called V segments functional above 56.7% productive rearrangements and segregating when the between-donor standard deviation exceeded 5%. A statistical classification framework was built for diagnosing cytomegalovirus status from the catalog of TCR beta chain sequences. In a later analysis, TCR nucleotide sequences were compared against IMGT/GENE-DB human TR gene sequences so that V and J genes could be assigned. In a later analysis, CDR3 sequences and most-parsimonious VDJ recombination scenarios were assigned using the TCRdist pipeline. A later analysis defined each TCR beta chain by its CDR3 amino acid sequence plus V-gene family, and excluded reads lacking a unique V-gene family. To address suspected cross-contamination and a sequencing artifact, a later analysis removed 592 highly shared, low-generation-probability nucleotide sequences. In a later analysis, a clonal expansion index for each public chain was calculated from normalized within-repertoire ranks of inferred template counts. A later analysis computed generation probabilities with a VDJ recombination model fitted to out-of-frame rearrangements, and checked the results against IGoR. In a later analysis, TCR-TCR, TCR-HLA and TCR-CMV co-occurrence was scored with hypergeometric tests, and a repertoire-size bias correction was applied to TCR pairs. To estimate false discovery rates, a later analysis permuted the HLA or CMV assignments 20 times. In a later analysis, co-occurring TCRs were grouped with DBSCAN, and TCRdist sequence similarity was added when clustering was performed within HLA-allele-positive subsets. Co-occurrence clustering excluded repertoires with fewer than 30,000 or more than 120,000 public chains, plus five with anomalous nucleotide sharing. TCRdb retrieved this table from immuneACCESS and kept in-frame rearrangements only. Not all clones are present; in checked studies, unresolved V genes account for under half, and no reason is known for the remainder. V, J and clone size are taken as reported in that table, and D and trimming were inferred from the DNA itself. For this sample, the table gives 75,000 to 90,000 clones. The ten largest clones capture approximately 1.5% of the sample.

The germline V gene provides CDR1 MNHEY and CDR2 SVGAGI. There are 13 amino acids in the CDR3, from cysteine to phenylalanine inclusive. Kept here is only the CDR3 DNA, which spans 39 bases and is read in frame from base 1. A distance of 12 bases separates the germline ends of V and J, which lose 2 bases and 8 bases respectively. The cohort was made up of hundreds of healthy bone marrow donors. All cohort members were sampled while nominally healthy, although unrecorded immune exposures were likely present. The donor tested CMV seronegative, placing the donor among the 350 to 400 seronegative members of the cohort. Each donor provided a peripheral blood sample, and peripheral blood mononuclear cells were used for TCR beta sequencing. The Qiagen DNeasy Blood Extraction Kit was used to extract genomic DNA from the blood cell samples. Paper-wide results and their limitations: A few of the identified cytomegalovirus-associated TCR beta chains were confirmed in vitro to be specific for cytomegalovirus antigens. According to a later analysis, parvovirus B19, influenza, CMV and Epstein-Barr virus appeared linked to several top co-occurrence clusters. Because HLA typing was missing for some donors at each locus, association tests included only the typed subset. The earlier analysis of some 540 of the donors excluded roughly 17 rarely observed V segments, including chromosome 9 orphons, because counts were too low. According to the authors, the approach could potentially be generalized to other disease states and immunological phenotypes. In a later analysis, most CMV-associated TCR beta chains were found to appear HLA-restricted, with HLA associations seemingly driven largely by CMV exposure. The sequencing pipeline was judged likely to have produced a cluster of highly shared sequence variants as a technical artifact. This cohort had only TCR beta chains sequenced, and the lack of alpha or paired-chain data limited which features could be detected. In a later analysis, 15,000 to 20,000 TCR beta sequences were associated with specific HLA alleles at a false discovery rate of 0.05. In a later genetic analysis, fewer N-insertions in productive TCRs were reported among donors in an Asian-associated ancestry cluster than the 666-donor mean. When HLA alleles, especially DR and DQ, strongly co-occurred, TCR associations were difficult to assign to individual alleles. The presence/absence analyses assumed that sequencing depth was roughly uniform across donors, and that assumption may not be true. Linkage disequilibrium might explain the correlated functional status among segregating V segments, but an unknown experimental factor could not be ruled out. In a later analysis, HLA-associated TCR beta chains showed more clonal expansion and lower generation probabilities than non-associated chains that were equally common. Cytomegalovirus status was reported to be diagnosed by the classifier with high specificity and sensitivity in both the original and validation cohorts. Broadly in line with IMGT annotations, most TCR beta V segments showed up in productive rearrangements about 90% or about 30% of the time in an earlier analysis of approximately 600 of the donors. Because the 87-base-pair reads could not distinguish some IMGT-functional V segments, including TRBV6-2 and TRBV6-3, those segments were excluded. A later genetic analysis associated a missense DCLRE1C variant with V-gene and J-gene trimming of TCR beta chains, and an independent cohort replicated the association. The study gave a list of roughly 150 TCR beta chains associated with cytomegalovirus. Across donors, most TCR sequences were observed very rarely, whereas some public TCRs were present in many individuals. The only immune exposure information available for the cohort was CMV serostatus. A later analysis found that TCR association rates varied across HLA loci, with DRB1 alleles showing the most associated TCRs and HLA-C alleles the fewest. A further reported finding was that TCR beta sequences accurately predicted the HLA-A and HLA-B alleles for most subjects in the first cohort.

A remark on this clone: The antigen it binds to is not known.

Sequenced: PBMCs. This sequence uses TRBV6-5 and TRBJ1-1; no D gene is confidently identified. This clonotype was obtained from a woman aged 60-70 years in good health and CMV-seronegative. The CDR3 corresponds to CASSYDERSEAFF. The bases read TGTGCCAGCAGTTACGATGAGAGGTCAGAAGCTTTCTTT.